This TCR beta chain was recovered during a study of brain metastases from non-small cell lung cancer. Overall study findings and caveats: In about 60% of brain metastases, T-cell clones were expanded compared with matched primary tumors. Brain metastases shared most TCR repertoire with primaries, with sparse T cells. T-cell infiltration was lower in brain metastases than primaries (P < 0.001).

The table came from immunoSEQ multiplex PCR; TCRdb's copy has only in-frame clones and leaves some out. The table shows 3,500 or so clones, with over 70% occurring only once. This clone has only a few counts. Its antigen is unidentified. The sequencing input was tissue from a brain metastasis. The source of this sequence is a donor over 35 with non-small cell lung cancer.

CDR3 region: CASSPGLAGQNTGELFF. Here the CDR3 DNA reads TGCGCCAGCAGCCCCGGACTAGCGGGGCAAAACACCGGGGAGCTGTTTTTT. The chain couples TRBV5-1 to TRBJ2-2; 12 bases align to TRBD2. V trimming: 4 bases; J trimming: 2 bases; junction bases outside the gene matches: 6. Germline assignment: CDR1 SGHRS and CDR2 YFSETQ. This CDR3 comprises 17 residues.